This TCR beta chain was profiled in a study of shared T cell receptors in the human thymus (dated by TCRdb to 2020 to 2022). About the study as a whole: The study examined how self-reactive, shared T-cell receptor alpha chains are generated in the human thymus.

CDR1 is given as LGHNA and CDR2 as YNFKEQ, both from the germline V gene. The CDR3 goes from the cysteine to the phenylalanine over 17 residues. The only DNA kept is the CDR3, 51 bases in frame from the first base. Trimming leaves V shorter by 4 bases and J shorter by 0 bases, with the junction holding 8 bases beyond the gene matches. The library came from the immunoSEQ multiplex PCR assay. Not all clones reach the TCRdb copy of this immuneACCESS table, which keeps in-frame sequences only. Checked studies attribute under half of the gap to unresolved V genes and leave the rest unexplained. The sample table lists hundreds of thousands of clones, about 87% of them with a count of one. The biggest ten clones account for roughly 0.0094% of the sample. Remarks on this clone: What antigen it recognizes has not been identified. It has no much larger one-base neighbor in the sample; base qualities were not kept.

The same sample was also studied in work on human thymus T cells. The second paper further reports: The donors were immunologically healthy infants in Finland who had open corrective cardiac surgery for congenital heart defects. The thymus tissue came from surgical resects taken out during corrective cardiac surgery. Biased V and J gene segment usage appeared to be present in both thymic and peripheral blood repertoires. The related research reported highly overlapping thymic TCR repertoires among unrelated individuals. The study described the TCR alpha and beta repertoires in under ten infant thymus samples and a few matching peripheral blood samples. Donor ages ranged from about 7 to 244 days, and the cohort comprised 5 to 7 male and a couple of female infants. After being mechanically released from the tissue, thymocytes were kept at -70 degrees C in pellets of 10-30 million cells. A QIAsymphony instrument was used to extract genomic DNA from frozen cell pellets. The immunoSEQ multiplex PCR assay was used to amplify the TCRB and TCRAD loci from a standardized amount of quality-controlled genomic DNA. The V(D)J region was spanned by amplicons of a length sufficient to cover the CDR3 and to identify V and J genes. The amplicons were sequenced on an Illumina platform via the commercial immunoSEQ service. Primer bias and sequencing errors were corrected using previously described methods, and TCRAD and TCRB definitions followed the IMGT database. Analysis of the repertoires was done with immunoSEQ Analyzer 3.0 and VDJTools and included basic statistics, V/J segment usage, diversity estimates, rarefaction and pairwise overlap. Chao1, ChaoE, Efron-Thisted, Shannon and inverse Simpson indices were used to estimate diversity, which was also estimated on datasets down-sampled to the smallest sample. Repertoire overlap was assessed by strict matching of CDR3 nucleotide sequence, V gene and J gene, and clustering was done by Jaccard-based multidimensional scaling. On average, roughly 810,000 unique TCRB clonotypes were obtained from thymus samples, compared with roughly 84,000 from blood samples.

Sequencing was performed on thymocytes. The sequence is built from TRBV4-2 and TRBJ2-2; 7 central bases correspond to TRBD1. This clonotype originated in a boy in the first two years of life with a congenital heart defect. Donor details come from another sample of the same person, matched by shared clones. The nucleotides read TGTGCCAGCAGCCCAAAGACAGGGAGATCGAACACCGGGGAGCTGTTTTTT. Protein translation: CASSPKTGRSNTGELFF.